The 10 T cell receptor beta chains given below trace back to one sample, sequenced in a study of blood T cell repertoires in COVID-19. Sequencing was performed with immunoSEQ multiplex PCR; in TCRdb, only in-frame clones are kept and a portion is missing. The table lists a few hundred thousand clones, approximately 89% of them singletons, with about 12% in the top ten. What was sequenced was peripheral blood. Source of these receptors: a woman aged 50 to 60 with COVID-19, enrolled during active disease.

CDR3 DNA: TGTGCCAGCCAACTTTTGGGACAGGGAGAGCAGTACTTC. The encoded protein is CASQLLGQGEQYF. V and J are TRBV6-6 and TRBJ2-7; 9 positions agree with TRBD1. This CDR3 comprises 13 residues. V was pared by 8 bases and J by 7 bases, with 9 bases of the junction left unmatched. From germline, CDR1 is MNHNY and CDR2 SVGAGI (reference sequence).

This chain connects TRBV5-1 to TRBJ1-3; 10 nucleotides match TRBD1. CDR3 length: 15 residues. V shed 3 bases and J 3 bases; nucleotides not matched to a gene: 3. CDR1 SGHRS and CDR2 YFSETQ come from the germline V gene. CDR3 bases: TGCGCCAGCAGCTCGGGGACAGGGGATGGAAACACCATATATTTT. Its translation: CASSSGTGDGNTIYF. Variable domain in full (rest from reference TRBV5-1 and TRBJ1-3): KAGVTQTPRYLIKTRGQQVTLSCSPISGHRSVSWYQQTPGQGLQFLFEYFSETQRNKGNFPGRFSGRQFSNSRSEMNVSTLELGDSALYLCASSSGTGDGNTIYFGEGSWLTVV.

V and J are TRBV11-1 and TRBJ2-2, with 10 bases matching TRBD1. This CDR3 has 16 amino acids. Losses at the gene ends were 5 bases for V and 6 bases for J; bases not matched to a gene: 9. From germline, CDR1 is SGHAT and CDR2 FQDESV (reference sequence). The CDR3 DNA reads TGTGCCAGCAGCCCCGAGGGACAGGGGCCGTCCGGGGAGCTGTTTTTT. Its translation: CASSPEGQGPSGELFF.

The rearrangement links TRBV5-1 to TRBJ1-1; D not certain. The V and J ends lost 4 bases and 9 bases respectively, with 13 bases between them. The CDR3 extends over 12 amino acids. Germline CDR1 is SGHRS and CDR2 is YFSETQ. The CDR3 loop is CASSLGSEQAFF. CDR3 coding DNA: TGCGCCAGCAGCCTCGGATCGGAGCAAGCTTTCTTT.

CDR3: CARSWGQGWWAGELFF. The CDR3 nucleotides are TGTGCCAGAAGCTGGGGACAGGGTTGGTGGGCCGGGGAGCTGTTTTTT. The chain joins TRBV5-3 to TRBJ2-2, with 9 positions matching TRBD1. TRBV5-3 is annotated as an ORF whose role is uncertain. CDR3 length: 16 residues. The J segment lost 6 bases and the V segment lost 3 bases, leaving 9 bases of the junction unmatched.

The chain has TRBV2 and TRBJ1-5; a possible D gene is TRBD1 (5 bases). The ends were cut back, 1 base at V and 3 bases at J, with 16 bases in the middle. This CDR3 spans 17 amino acids. CDR1 SNHLY and CDR2 FYNNEI come from the germline V gene. CDR3 DNA: TGTGCCAGCAGTGAAGGGATGGGCAGGGCTGACAATCAGCCCCAGCATTTT. Its translation: CASSEGMGRADNQPQHF.

The rearrangement joins TRBV15 to TRBJ2-2; D gene uncertain. The CDR3 runs 19 residues. Germline-derived CDR1 and CDR2 are LNHNV and YYDKDF (reference sequence). V was pared by 0 bases and J by 0 bases, with 17 bases between. In DNA, the CDR3 is TGTGCCACCAGCAGAGATCACATAATAGCTCCTTCGAACACCGGGGAGCTGTTTTTT. Amino acids: CATSRDHIIAPSNTGELFF.

The chain is built from TRBV28 and TRBJ1-2; D is uncertain. The CDR3 runs to 15 residues. Germline V gene lookup returns CDR1 MDHEN and CDR2 SYDVKM. Trimming pared 7 bases from V and 2 bases from J, leaving 17 bases between. CDR3 sequence (DNA): TGTGCCAGCACCGAAGGCCTCCCTAGGAACTATGGCTACACCTTC. Translating gives CASTEGLPRNYGYTF.

This chain links TRBV5-1 with TRBJ1-6; no reliable D call. Germline V gene data show CDR1 as SGHRS and CDR2 as YFSETQ. V was clipped by 0 bases and J by 0 bases, with 4 bases between them. The CDR3 is 15 amino acids. The CDR3 loop reads CASSLAGSYNSPLHF. CDR3 nucleotides: TGCGCCAGCAGCTTGGCGGGCTCCTATAATTCACCCCTCCACTTT.

Only one count was recorded for this clone. The rearrangement uses TRBV5-4 and TRBJ1-2; the match to TRBD1 covers 8 bases. V shed 10 bases and J 6 bases; nucleotides not matched to a gene: 20. CDR1 is SGHNT, CDR2 YYREEE, per germline (reference sequence). This CDR3 is 16 amino acids long. CDR3 in DNA: TGTGCCGCCAAACACCGGACAGGGAGGGGTGGGGATGGCTACACCTTC. Amino acids: CAAKHRTGRGGDGYTF.